This T cell receptor (beta chain) is from a study of shared clonotypes between healthy human individuals. Study-level points and caveats: Having only a few donors restricted how much genetic and exposure-history diversity was captured. Compared with clonotypes that all four donors shared, non-shared clonotypes had lower generation probabilities.

At deep level, the assay was performed. Replicate sorted-subset PCRs were loaded with approximately 190 ng DNA, 31,000 or so T cell genomes. The table came from immunoSEQ multiplex PCR; TCRdb's copy has only in-frame clones and leaves some out. The sample yields 2 million to 2.5 million clones, 85% to 95% seen once. The CDR3 sequence is 22 residues long. In germline, CDR1 is SNHLY, CDR2 FYNNEI. V gave up 1 base and J gave up 1 base; unmatched junction bases: 19. With respect to this clone: The antigen remains undetermined.

The source of this sequence is a man between 18 and 35 years old in good health. The chain has TRBV2 and TRBJ1-6, with 7 positions matching TRBD1. Material for sequencing was naive CD4+ T cells sorted from blood. Subset reported: CD45RA+ positively selected. CDR3 amino acids: CASSEVMPGQVPFRSYNSPLHF. The CDR3 DNA sequence: TGTGCCAGCAGTGAAGTCATGCCTGGACAGGTCCCCTTTCGTTCCTATAATTCACCCCTCCACTTT.